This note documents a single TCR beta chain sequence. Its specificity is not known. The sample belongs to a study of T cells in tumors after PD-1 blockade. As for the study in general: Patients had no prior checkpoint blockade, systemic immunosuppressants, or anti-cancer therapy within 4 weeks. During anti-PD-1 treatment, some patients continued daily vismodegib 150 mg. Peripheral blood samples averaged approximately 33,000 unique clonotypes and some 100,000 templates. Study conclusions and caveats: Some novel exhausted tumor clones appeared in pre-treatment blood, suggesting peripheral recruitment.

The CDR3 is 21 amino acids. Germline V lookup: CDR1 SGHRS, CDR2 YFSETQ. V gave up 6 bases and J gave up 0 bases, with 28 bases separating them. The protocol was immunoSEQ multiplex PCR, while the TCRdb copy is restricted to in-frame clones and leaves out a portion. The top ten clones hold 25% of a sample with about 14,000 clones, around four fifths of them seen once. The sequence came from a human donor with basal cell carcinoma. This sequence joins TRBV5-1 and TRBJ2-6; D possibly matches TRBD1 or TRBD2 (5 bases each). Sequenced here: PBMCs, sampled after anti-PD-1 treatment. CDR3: CASKLTYRPGTDRSGANVLTF. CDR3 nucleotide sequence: TGCGCCAGCAAGCTAACTTACCGCCCCGGGACGGACCGCTCTGGGGCCAACGTCCTGACTTTC.